These 3 T cell receptor beta chains share one sample of origin, sequenced in a study of T cell responses to AZD1222 COVID-19 vaccine. Measured with immunoSEQ multiplex PCR; TCRdb has only the in-frame clones, and not every one. The sample shows 140,000 to 150,000 clones, about 94% of them seen only once. The sequenced sample was peripheral blood, obtained 28 days after the second AZD1222 dose. These receptor sequences come from an adult who received the AZD1222 COVID-19 vaccine.

The chain carries TRBV6-2 or TRBV6-3 and TRBJ1-5, with no clear D. V lost 0 bases and J lost 7, with 7 bases in between. This CDR3 contains 13 residues. Germline CDR1 MNHEY, CDR2 SVGEGT. CDR3 coding DNA: TGTGCCAGCAGTTACTCGAGAACACAGCCCCAGCATTTT. Translated, it gives CASSYSRTQPQHF.

The rearrangement links TRBV29-1 to TRBJ1-2; perhaps TRBD1 as D (5 bases). Trimming took off 2 bases at V and 4 bases at J, with 11 bases between the two ends. There are 13 residues in the CDR3. From germline, CDR1 is SQVTM and CDR2 ANQGSEA. The CDR3 region is CSVESGFLYGYTF. CDR3 DNA sequence: TGCAGCGTTGAATCAGGGTTCCTCTATGGCTACACCTTC.

This chain joins TRBV5-4 and TRBJ2-5; D not certain. Germline V gene data show CDR1 as SGHNT and CDR2 as YYREEE (reference sequence). The CDR3 has 12 amino acids. Trimming removed 4 bases at V and 4 bases at J, with 8 bases between. The CDR3 coding sequence is TGTGCCAGCAGCACCACCTCAGAGACCCAGTACTTC. Translation: CASSTTSETQYF.